This T cell receptor (beta chain) was obtained from a study of blood T cell repertoires in COVID-19. The assay was immunoSEQ multiplex PCR, and TCRdb's table has in-frame clones only and misses some. This repertoire shows roughly 24,000 clones, approximately 91% found once; its top ten account for approximately 31%. This CDR3 has 13 amino acids. V lost 7 bases and J 5 bases, leaving 14 bases between the germline ends. The germline V gene has CDR1 LGHNT and CDR2 FRNRAP. The chain joins TRBV12-5 to TRBJ1-1, with D unresolved. Sample: peripheral blood. The origin of this receptor is a woman aged 70-85 years with active COVID-19. The CDR3 bases are TGTGCTAGTGCCCGAGGGCAGGATACTGAAGCTTTCTTT. Amino acids: CASARGQDTEAFF.